This TCR beta chain was sequenced for a study of T cells after yellow fever vaccination. Study observations and caveats: Among primary-vaccination clones, most reappeared after the booster, at about 95% for CD4 and 88% for CD8.

The table lists this clonotype with a few counts. Its specificity is unknown. 5'RACE template switching added a universal primer site and UMIs to TCR cDNA. TCRdb ran MiXCR on the 5' RACE reads and lists one entry per CDR3 protein. Of a few hundred thousand distinct CDR3 sequences in the sample, around 21% were seen once. V lost 3 bases and J 0 bases, leaving 11 bases between the germline ends. The germline CDR1 and CDR2 sequences are MNHEY and SMNVEV (reference sequence). CDR3 length equals 16 residues. The clonotype was recovered from a man aged 25 to 45 who received the YFV17D yellow fever vaccine. The chain carries TRBV27 and TRBJ2-2; D is ambiguous. The specimen comprised PBMCs, sampled 15 days after the yellow fever booster vaccination. CDR3 in DNA: TGTGCCAGCAGTTTGTGGGCAGTCGCGAACACCGGGGAGCTGTTTTTT. Translating gives CASSLWAVANTGELFF.